This T cell receptor (beta chain) came from a study of blood T cell repertoires in COVID-19. V was shortened by 3 bases and J by 5 bases, with 18 bases between the two germline ends. The CDR3 sequence is 16 residues long. Germline V lookup: CDR1 SGDLS, CDR2 YYNGEE. As originally analysed: The assay estimated nucleated cells by amplifying reference gene primers. Produced via immunoSEQ multiplex PCR; TCRdb's table is partial and in-frame only. V and J calls and clone size come straight from that table; D and trimming were deduced from the DNA. This table has about 60,000 clones, approximately 88% appearing once. Seattle enrolled patients during active infection and tracked them longitudinally.

Sequencing was done on a sample of peripheral blood. The chain combines TRBV9 with TRBJ2-4; perhaps TRBD2 as D (5 bases). The clonotype originates from a man aged 60 to 69 with COVID-19, enrolled during active disease. The CDR3 DNA sequence: TGTGCCAGCAGCGACGAGGACTTGCTTGGTGAAAACATTCAGTACTTC. It yields the protein CASSDEDLLGENIQYF.